This entry lists 19 T cell receptor beta chains sequenced from one sample in a study of CD8 T cells in ankylosing spondylitis. TCRdb re-called the 5' RACE reads through MiXCR, storing one row per CDR3 protein. Of approximately 130,000 distinct CDR3 sequences listed, about an eighth were seen once; the top ten hold 4.1%. The sequenced sample consisted of blood, either unsorted or a sorted T cell fraction (not recorded which). These receptors all come from a female donor with ankylosing spondylitis or in good health (not recorded which).

This clonotype was seen many times. An end of the junction differs from the germline gene, which may be a read error. The chain combines TRBV4-2 with TRBJ2-7; TRBD1 matches 10 bases. CDR3 length: 15 residues. Germline loops: CDR1 LGHNA, CDR2 YNFKEQ. The CDR3 sequence is CASSQGTGVSSEQYF. The CDR3 DNA reads as TGTGCCAGCAGCCAGGGGACAGGGGTCTCCTCCGAGCAGTACTTC.

This clonotype was recorded at least ten times. The J gene is TRBJ1-1, the V gene TRBV24-1, with 7 nucleotides matching TRBD1. From germline, CDR1 is KGHDR and CDR2 SFDVKD. After removal of 2 bases from V and 4 bases from J, the junction contained 3 bases not matched to a gene. The length of the CDR3 is 14 residues. CDR3 in DNA: TGTGCCACCAGTGATTCCTCAGGGGGCACTGAAGCTTTCTTT. Translation: CATSDSSGGTEAFF.

Points on this clonotype: This may be a read error, as it is one base from a much larger clone. The V and J genes are TRBV7-9 and TRBJ1-1; D remains unclear. This CDR3 contains 14 residues. Germline values: CDR1 SEHNR, CDR2 FQNEAQ (reference sequence). The CDR3 DNA follows: TGTGTCAGCATCAAAAGAGGGTTCAGCACTGAAGCTTTCTTT. It translates to CVSIKRGFSTEAFF.

This clonotype was picked up many times. The chain links TRBV5-1 to TRBJ2-7, with 11 bases that match TRBD1. Germline lookup yields CDR1 SGHRS and CDR2 YFSETQ. Trimming took 6 bases from V and 5 from J; bases not matched to a gene: 10. The CDR3 spans 15 residues. CDR3 DNA: TGCGCCAGCACTTTTGGACAGGGGGCAAGGCACGAGCAGTACTTC. This translates into CASTFGQGARHEQYF.

There are many counts of this clonotype. The V call is TRBV6-4, the J call TRBJ2-7; 7 bases align to TRBD1. The V gene's germline CDR1 is MRHNA and CDR2 SNTAGT. Trimming cost V 5 bases and J 1 base; bases outside gene matches: 8. CDR3 length equals 15 residues. CDR3 sequence (DNA): TGTGCCAGCAGTCGAGACAGGGTCGCATCCTACGAGCAGTACTTC. This sequence encodes CASSRDRVASYEQYF.

This clonotype was seen many times. A read error may be the cause here, since a much bigger clone is one base away. The chain carries TRBV5-1 and TRBJ2-1, with D possibly matching TRBD1 (6 bases). There are 15 residues in the CDR3. Germline lookup yields CDR1 SGHRS and CDR2 YFSETQ. Trimming cost V 0 bases and J 0 bases, with 7 bases left between them. The CDR3 nucleotides are TGCGCCAGCAGCTTGGCAGGGGACTCCTACAATGAGCAGTTCTTC. This gives the protein CASSLAGDSYNEQFF. The full variable domain, its missing parts supplied by reference TRBV5-1 and TRBJ2-1, is KAGVTQTPRYLIKTRGQQVTLSCSPISGHRSVSWYQQTPGQGLQFLFEYFSETQRNKGNFPGRFSGRQFSNSRSEMNVSTLELGDSALYLCASSLAGDSYNEQFFGPGTRLTVL.

This clonotype occurred many times. The chain carries TRBV5-1 and TRBJ2-2; D unclear. Germline V CDR1 and CDR2: SGHRS, YFSETQ. The CDR3 spans 13 residues. V was pared by 1 base and J by 6 bases, with 7 bases between. CDR3 in amino acids: CASSLTLPGELFF. The DNA for the CDR3 is TGCGCCAGCAGCTTGACCCTTCCCGGGGAGCTGTTTTTT.

This clonotype was observed many times. The J gene is TRBJ2-6, the V gene TRBV5-1; D may be TRBD1 (5 bases). V shed 0 bases and J shed 1 base, with 11 bases lying between them. Germline CDR1 and CDR2: SGHRS and YFSETQ. The CDR3 has 17 amino acids. This CDR3 reads CASSLAGYQSGANVLTF. The CDR3 DNA reads TGCGCCAGCAGCTTGGCAGGGTATCAATCTGGGGCCAACGTCCTGACTTTC.

This clonotype was counted at least ten times. The chain has TRBV12-3 or TRBV12-4 and TRBJ2-1, with 7 bases that match TRBD2. The CDR3 runs to 16 residues. J lost 3 bases, V lost 1 base, and 6 bases had no gene match. The CDR3 bases are TGTGCCAGCAGTTTAGAGGGACTACGTTACTACAATGAGCAGTTCTTC. Translated, it gives CASSLEGLRYYNEQFF.

This clonotype was seen many times. CDR3 coding DNA: TGTGCCAGCCAGGACAGGGGGAATGCTTTCTTT. Translated: CASQDRGNAFF. This chain joins TRBV6-2 or TRBV6-3 and TRBJ1-1; TRBD1 aligns across 10 bases. From germline, CDR1 is MNHEY and CDR2 SVGEGT. The length of the CDR3 is 11 residues. With V trimmed by 8 bases and J by 11 bases, 5 bases remained unmatched.

This clonotype has at least ten counts. This chain joins TRBV20-1 and TRBJ2-2, with a tentative D call TRBD2 (5 bases). The CDR3 has 17 amino acids. V shed 2 bases and J shed 3 bases, with 19 bases lying between them. Germline V CDR1 and CDR2: DFQATT, SNEGSKA (reference sequence). CDR3 nucleotides: TGCAGTGCTAGAAGCGACTATCAAGGTCGGGACACCGGGGAGCTGTTTTTT. Amino acid sequence: CSARSDYQGRDTGELFF.

The chain joins TRBV7-2 to TRBJ2-1; possible D gene TRBD1, 5 bases. This CDR3 is built from 14 residues. The V gene lost 5 bases and the J gene lost 0 bases, with 8 bases spanning the gap. Germline CDR1 reads SGHTA; CDR2 reads FQGNSA. The CDR3 is CASSPGPSYNEQFF. For the CDR3, the DNA is TGTGCCAGCAGCCCAGGGCCCTCCTACAATGAGCAGTTCTTC.

This clonotype was observed at least ten times. The rearrangement joins TRBV7-2 to TRBJ2-1; 9 bases match TRBD1. This CDR3 region has 14 residues. Germline V gene data show CDR1 as SGHTA and CDR2 as FQGNSA. The V gene end was trimmed by 6 bases and the J gene end by 8 bases; junction bases not matched to a gene: 8. The CDR3 DNA reads TGTGCCAGCAGACCCCGACAGGGGGTCTATGAGCAGTTCTTC. As protein: CASRPRQGVYEQFF. Supplemented by reference TRBV7-2 and TRBJ2-1, the full variable domain reads GAGVSQSPSNKVTEKGKDVELRCDPISGHTALYWYRQSLGQGLEFLIYFQGNSAPDKSGLPSDRFSAERTGGSVSTLTIQRTQQEDSAVYLCASRPRQGVYEQFFGPGTRLTVL.

This clonotype was recorded at least ten times. The chain combines TRBV20-1 with TRBJ2-1; D possibly corresponds to TRBD1 (5 bases). V was shortened by 5 bases and J by 0 bases, with 8 bases between the two germline ends. This CDR3 has 13 amino acids. The germline CDR1 and CDR2 sequences are DFQATT and SNEGSKA (reference sequence). CDR3 bases: TGCAGTGCTGGGGCCCTCTCCTACAATGAGCAGTTCTTC. This codes for CSAGALSYNEQFF.

At least ten counts were recorded for this clonotype. V is TRBV29-1 and J is TRBJ2-5; D ambiguous. Germline V gives CDR1 SQVTM, CDR2 ANQGSEA. The CDR3 length is 10 residues. V was shortened by 6 bases and J by 4 bases, with 6 bases between the two germline ends. The CDR3 reads CSVRRETQYF. DNA for the CDR3: TGCAGCGTCAGGAGAGAGACCCAGTACTTC.

This clonotype was seen ten or more times. The CDR3 DNA sequence: TGCAGCGCCTCGGACGGCATGAACACTGAAGCTTTCTTT. It yields the protein CSASDGMNTEAFF. The J gene is TRBJ1-1, the V gene TRBV29-1; D gene unclear. Trimming pared 7 bases from V and 0 bases from J, leaving 12 bases between. The CDR3 has 13 amino acids. The germline V gene has CDR1 SQVTM and CDR2 ANQGSEA.

About this clonotype itself: This sequence may be a read error, since a much larger clone differs from it by one base. This chain joins TRBV9 and TRBJ2-1; the D call may be TRBD1 or TRBD2 (5 bases each). The V end lost 2 bases, the J end lost 8 bases, and 17 bases lay between the germline ends. Per the germline V gene, CDR1 is SGDLS and CDR2 is YYNGEE. This CDR3 has 15 residues. DNA for the CDR3: TGTGCCAGCAGCGTCCCCCCAGCGCGAGGGGATGAGCAGTTCTTC. It translates to CASSVPPARGDEQFF.

This clonotype has a count of ten or more. The chain carries TRBV2 and TRBJ1-2, with TRBD1 identical over 7 bases. Germline trimming cut 7 bases from V and 7 bases from J; bases unmatched to any gene: 12. In germline, CDR1 is SNHLY, CDR2 FYNNEI. The CDR3 loop spans 14 amino acids. The CDR3 reads CASTSTGENRGYTF. The CDR3 nucleotides read TGTGCCAGCACTAGCACAGGGGAAAATCGTGGCTACACCTTC.

This clonotype was counted at least ten times. The genes are TRBV6-1 and TRBJ1-1; weak D call: TRBD1 (6 bases). This CDR3 contains 16 residues. CDR1 MNHNS and CDR2 SASEGT come from the germline V gene. Trimming removed 0 bases at V and 4 bases at J, with 15 bases between. In DNA form, the CDR3 reads TGTGCCAGCAGTGAAGCGCAAGGGGGGCAGGGCACTGAAGCTTTCTTT. Translated, it gives CASSEAQGGQGTEAFF.